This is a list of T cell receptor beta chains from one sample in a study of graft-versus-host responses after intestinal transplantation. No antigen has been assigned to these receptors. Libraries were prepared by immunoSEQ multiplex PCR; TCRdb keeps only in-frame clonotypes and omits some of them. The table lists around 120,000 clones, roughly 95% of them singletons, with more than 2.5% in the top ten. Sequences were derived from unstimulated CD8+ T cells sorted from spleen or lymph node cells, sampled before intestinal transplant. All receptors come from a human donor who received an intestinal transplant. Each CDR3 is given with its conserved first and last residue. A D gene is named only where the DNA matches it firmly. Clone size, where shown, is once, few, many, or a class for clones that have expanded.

cdr3_aa: CASLEGVGGGGAGELFF
cdr3_nt: TGTGCCAGCCTAGAGGGGGTCGGAGGGGGAGGGGCCGGGGAGCTGTTTTTT
clone_size: .
v_call: TRBV27
d_call: .
j_call: TRBJ2-2

cdr3_aa: CASSPLADYNEQFF
cdr3_nt: TGTGCCAGCAGCCCGTTAGCGGACTACAATGAGCAGTTCTTC
clone_size: .
v_call: TRBV5-5
d_call: .
j_call: TRBJ2-1

cdr3_aa: CASTKGMSSYEQYF
cdr3_nt: TGTGCCAGCACCAAGGGCATGTCCTCCTACGAGCAGTACTTC
clone_size: .
v_call: TRBV6-5
d_call: .
j_call: TRBJ2-7

cdr3_aa: CASSSGQPEAFF
cdr3_nt: TGTGCCAGCAGCTCTGGACAGCCTGAAGCTTTCTTT
clone_size: once
v_call: TRBV11-2
d_call: .
j_call: TRBJ1-1

cdr3_aa: CAIRSGSTDTQYF
cdr3_nt: TGTGCCATCCGCAGCGGGAGCACAGATACGCAGTATTTT
clone_size: once
v_call: TRBV15
d_call: .
j_call: TRBJ2-3

cdr3_aa: CASSPSDSLGNTIYF
cdr3_nt: TGTGCCAGCAGCCCTTCGGACAGCCTTGGAAACACCATATATTTT
clone_size: .
v_call: TRBV7-2
d_call: .
j_call: TRBJ1-3

cdr3_aa: CASSPGLAYNEQFF
cdr3_nt: TGTGCCAGTAGCCCGGGACTAGCGTACAATGAGCAGTTCTTC
clone_size: .
v_call: TRBV19
d_call: TRBD2
j_call: TRBJ2-1

cdr3_aa: CASSVLTTDTQYF
cdr3_nt: TGTGCCAGCAGCGTACTTACAACAGATACGCAGTATTTT
clone_size: few
v_call: TRBV9
d_call: .
j_call: TRBJ2-3

cdr3_aa: CAWSVFEDQPQHF
cdr3_nt: TGTGCCTGGAGTGTATTCGAAGATCAGCCCCAGCATTTT
clone_size: few
v_call: TRBV30
d_call: .
j_call: TRBJ1-5

cdr3_aa: CAWAASRAGGPSYNEQFF
cdr3_nt: TGTGCCTGGGCCGCTAGTAGGGCGGGAGGGCCTTCCTACAATGAGCAGTTCTTC
clone_size: .
v_call: TRBV30
d_call: TRBD2
j_call: TRBJ2-1

cdr3_aa: CASKVTASYEQYF
cdr3_nt: TGTGCCAGCAAAGTGACAGCGAGCTACGAGCAGTACTTC
clone_size: .
v_call: TRBV2
d_call: .
j_call: TRBJ2-7

cdr3_aa: CASSVWTGGAIEDTQYF
cdr3_nt: TGCGCCAGCAGCGTTTGGACAGGGGGCGCGATAGAGGATACGCAGTATTTT
clone_size: .
v_call: TRBV5-1
d_call: TRBD1
j_call: TRBJ2-3

cdr3_aa: CASSRRRESSWDEQFF
cdr3_nt: TGCGCCAGCAGCCGAAGGCGGGAGTCAAGTTGGGATGAGCAGTTCTTC
clone_size: .
v_call: TRBV4-1
d_call: TRBD2
j_call: TRBJ2-1

cdr3_aa: CASSSGAQEQFF
cdr3_nt: TGTGCCAGCAGCTCCGGGGCCCAAGAGCAGTTCTTC
clone_size: .
v_call: TRBV5-4
d_call: .
j_call: TRBJ2-1